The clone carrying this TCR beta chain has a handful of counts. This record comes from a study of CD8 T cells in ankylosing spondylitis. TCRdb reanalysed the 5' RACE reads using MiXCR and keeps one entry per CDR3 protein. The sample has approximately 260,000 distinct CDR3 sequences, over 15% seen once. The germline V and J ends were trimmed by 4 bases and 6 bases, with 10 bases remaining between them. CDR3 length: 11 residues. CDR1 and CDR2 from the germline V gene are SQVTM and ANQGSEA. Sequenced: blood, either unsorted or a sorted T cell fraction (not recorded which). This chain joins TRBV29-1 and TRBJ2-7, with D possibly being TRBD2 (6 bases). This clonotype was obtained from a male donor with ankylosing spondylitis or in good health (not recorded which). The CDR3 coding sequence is TGCAGCGTTGCCGGGGGAGGCGAGCAGTACTTC. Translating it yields CSVAGGGEQYF.